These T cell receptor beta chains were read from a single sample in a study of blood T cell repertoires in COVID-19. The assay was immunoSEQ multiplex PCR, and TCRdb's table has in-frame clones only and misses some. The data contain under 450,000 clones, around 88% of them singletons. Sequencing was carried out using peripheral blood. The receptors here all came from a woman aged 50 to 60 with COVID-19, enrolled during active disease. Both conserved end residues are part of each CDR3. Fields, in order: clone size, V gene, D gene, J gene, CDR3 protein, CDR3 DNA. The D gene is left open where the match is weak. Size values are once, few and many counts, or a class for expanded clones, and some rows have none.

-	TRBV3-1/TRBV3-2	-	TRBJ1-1	CASSPRGGTEAFF	TGTGCCAGCAGCCCGAGGGGGGGCACTGAAGCTTTCTTT
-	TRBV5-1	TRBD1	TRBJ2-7	CASSAGTGIGKQYF	TGCGCCAGCAGCGCCGGGACAGGGATCGGAAAGCAGTACTTC
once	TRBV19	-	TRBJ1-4	CASSTQGPGRGEKLFF	TGTGCCAGTAGTACCCAAGGTCCAGGGAGGGGTGAAAAACTGTTTTTT
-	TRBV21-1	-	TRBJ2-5	CASRRGGTVETQYF	TGTGCCAGCAGGCGGGGGGGGACAGTGGAGACCCAGTACTTC
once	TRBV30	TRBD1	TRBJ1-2	CAWRGDRGYTF	TGTGCCTGGAGGGGGGACAGGGGCTACACCTTC
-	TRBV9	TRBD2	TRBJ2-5	CASSESGGQETQYF	TGTGCCAGCAGCGAGAGCGGGGGCCAAGAGACCCAGTACTTC
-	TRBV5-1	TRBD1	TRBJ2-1	CASSRRTGGGNEQFF	TGCGCCAGCAGTCGCAGGACAGGGGGTGGGAATGAGCAGTTCTTC
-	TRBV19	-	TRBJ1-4	CASSFLNEKLFF	TGTGCCAGTAGCTTCCTCAATGAAAAACTGTTTTTT
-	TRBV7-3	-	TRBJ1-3	CASSLEGRDSGNTIYF	TGTGCCAGCAGCTTAGAGGGCCGGGACTCTGGAAACACCATATATTTT
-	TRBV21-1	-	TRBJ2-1	CASLSICSYNEQFF	TGTGCCAGCTTAAGCATCTGCTCCTACAATGAGCAGTTCTTC
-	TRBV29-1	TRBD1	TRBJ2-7	CSVRTGTGPYEQYF	TGCAGCGTACGGACCGGGACAGGTCCCTACGAGCAGTACTTC
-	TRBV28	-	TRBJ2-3	CASCAPPRTDTQYF	TGTGCCAGCTGCGCGCCGCCCCGCACAGATACGCAGTATTTT
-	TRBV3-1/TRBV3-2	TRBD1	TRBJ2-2	CASSRGRNTGELFF	TGTGCCAGCAGCAGGGGGCGGAACACCGGGGAGCTGTTTTTT
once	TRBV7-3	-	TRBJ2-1	CASSLNVGGPYNEQFF	TGTGCCAGCAGCTTAAACGTCGGGGGGCCCTACAATGAGCAGTTCTTC
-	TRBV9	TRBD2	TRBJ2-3	CASSRGVAGGTDTQYF	TGTGCCAGCAGCAGAGGGGTAGCGGGAGGGACAGATACGCAGTATTTT
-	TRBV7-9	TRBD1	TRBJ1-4	CASSPRQGNEKLFF	TGTGCCAGCAGCCCTCGACAGGGAAACGAAAAACTGTTTTTT
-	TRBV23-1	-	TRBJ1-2	CASSLRAGDGYTF	TGCGCCAGCAGTCTAAGGGCAGGGGATGGCTACACCTTC
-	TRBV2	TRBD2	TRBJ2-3	CASSELLAGGAGDTQYF	TGTGCCAGCAGTGAATTGTTAGCGGGGGGGGCCGGAGATACGCAGTATTTT
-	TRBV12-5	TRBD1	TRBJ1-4	CASGLHLGGWAEKLFF	TGTGCTAGTGGTTTGCATCTAGGGGGCTGGGCTGAAAAACTGTTTTTT
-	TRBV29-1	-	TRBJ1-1	CSVEVSLNTEAFF	TGCAGCGTTGAAGTTTCCCTCAACACTGAAGCTTTCTTT
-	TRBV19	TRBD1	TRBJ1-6	CASSIYRGNSPLHF	TGTGCCAGTAGTATCTACAGGGGAAATTCACCCCTCCACTTT
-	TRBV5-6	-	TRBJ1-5	CASSAGDQPQHF	TGTGCCAGCAGCGCGGGGGATCAGCCCCAGCATTTT
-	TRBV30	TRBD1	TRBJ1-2	CAWSGDRGDYGYTF	TGTGCCTGGAGCGGGGACAGGGGGGACTATGGCTACACCTTC
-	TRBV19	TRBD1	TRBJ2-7	CASSPGQSLYEQYF	TGTGCCAGTAGCCCGGGACAGAGCCTTTACGAGCAGTACTTC
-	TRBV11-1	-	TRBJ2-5	CASSLAQGNQETQYF	TGTGCCAGCAGCTTAGCTCAGGGCAACCAAGAGACCCAGTACTTC
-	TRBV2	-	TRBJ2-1	CASTGPLSSYNEQFF	TGTGCCAGCACAGGGCCGTTGAGCTCCTACAATGAGCAGTTCTTC
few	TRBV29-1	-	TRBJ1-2	CSVDEPSGPNYGYTF	TGCAGCGTTGATGAGCCGTCAGGCCCTAACTATGGCTACACCTTC
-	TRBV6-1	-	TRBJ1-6	CASSDRGIWPDSPLHF	TGTGCCAGCAGTGATAGGGGGATATGGCCGGATTCACCCCTCCACTTT
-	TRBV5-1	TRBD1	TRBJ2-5	CASSPGTVQETQYF	TGCGCCAGCAGCCCCGGGACAGTTCAAGAGACCCAGTACTTC
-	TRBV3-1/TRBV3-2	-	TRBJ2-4	CASSPRTEGGKNIQYF	TGTGCCAGCAGCCCCCGGACCGAAGGGGGCAAAAACATTCAGTACTTC
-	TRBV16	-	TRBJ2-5	CASTPPPSTGETQYF	TGTGCCAGCACCCCACCCCCTTCGACGGGAGAGACCCAGTACTTC
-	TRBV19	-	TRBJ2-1	CASSIDSYNEQFF	TGTGCCAGTAGTATCGACAGCTACAATGAGCAGTTCTTC
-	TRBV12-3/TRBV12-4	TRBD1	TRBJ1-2	CASAKQGAGGYTF	TGTGCCAGCGCTAAACAGGGGGCTGGGGGCTACACCTTC
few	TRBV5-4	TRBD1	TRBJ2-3	CASSLGGEDTDTQYF	TGTGCCAGCAGCTTAGGGGGCGAAGACACAGATACGCAGTATTTT
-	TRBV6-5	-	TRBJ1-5	CASSYSILGDQPQHF	TGTGCCAGCAGTTACTCGATCCTAGGGGATCAGCCCCAGCATTTT
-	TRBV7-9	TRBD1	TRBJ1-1	CASSRQGIVRAFF	TGTGCCAGCAGCCGACAGGGAATCGTGCGCGCTTTCTTT
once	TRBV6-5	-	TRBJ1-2	CATRGMGGYTF	TGTGCCACGCGGGGGATGGGCGGCTACACCTTC
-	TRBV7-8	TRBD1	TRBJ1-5	CASSSNDGTANQPQHF	TGTGCCAGCAGCTCCAACGACGGGACAGCTAATCAGCCCCAGCATTTT
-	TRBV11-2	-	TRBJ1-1	CASSASGVAEAFF	TGTGCCAGCAGCGCCTCGGGGGTCGCTGAAGCTTTCTTT